Each of the 8 T cell receptor beta chains below was sequenced from the same sample in a study of blood T cell repertoires in COVID-19. Using immunoSEQ multiplex PCR, the repertoire was profiled, and TCRdb retains in-frame clones only, with some absent. This table has fewer than 250,000 clones, around 87% appearing once. The sequenced sample was PBMCs or T cells enriched from blood (not recorded which). Source of these receptors: a man aged 25-45 years in a cohort exposed to, infected with or recovered from COVID-19 (not recorded which).

The chain joins TRBV6-1 to TRBJ1-2; D unclear. The V gene's germline CDR1 is MNHNS and CDR2 SASEGT. The V end lost 3 bases, the J end lost 2 bases, and 10 bases lay between the germline ends. The CDR3 covers 14 residues. CDR3 in amino acids: CASSDRGRNYGYTF. The DNA for the CDR3 is TGTGCCAGCAGTGACAGAGGAAGAAACTATGGCTACACCTTC.

The chain links TRBV29-1 to TRBJ2-2, with D possibly being TRBD1 (6 bases). The germline V and J ends were trimmed by 7 bases and 0 bases, with 21 bases remaining between them. The length of the CDR3 is 17 residues. CDR1 and CDR2 (germline): SQVTM, ANQGSEA. In DNA, the CDR3 is TGCAGCGCTAAGCGACCCATGGGACACGCGAACACCGGGGAGCTGTTTTTT. This gives the protein CSAKRPMGHANTGELFF.

This sequence joins TRBV19 and TRBJ1-2, with 7 bases that match TRBD1. The CDR3 extends over 14 amino acids. V shed 5 bases and J 2 bases; nucleotides not matched to a gene: 5. Germline V lookup: CDR1 LNHDA, CDR2 SQIVND (reference sequence). In nucleotides, the CDR3 is TGTGCCAGTAGTCCCTGGGACAGAAACTATGGCTACACCTTC. It translates to CASSPWDRNYGYTF. Full variable domain (missing parts from reference TRBV19 and TRBJ1-2): DGGITQSPKYLFRKEGQNVTLSCEQNLNHDAMYWYRQDPGQGLRLIYYSQIVNDFQKGDIAEGYSVSREKKESFPLTVTSAQKNPTAFYLCASSPWDRNYGYTFGSGTRLTVV.

Of note for this clone: Other DNA sequences in the sample encode the same CDR3. The chain employs TRBV27 and TRBJ1-5, with a tentative D call TRBD1 (6 bases). CDR1 is MNHEY and CDR2 is SMNVEV in the germline V gene (reference sequence). Between the trimmed V and J ends, which lost 3 bases and 3 bases, there was a span of 9 bases. The CDR3 extends over 14 amino acids. CDR3 sequence (DNA): TGTGCCAGCAGTTTGACAGGATACAATCAGCCCCAGCATTTT. Translated: CASSLTGYNQPQHF.

This clone has just a few counts. The V gene is TRBV7-9, the J gene TRBJ1-1; the D gene is possibly TRBD1 (6 bases). This CDR3 is 17 amino acids long. CDR1 is SEHNR, CDR2 FQNEAQ, per germline (reference sequence). V gave up 7 bases and J gave up 0 bases, with 21 bases separating them. In nucleotides, the CDR3 is TGTGCCAGCACCCCATGGGGGCGAAAAAACATGAACACTGAAGCTTTCTTT. This codes for CASTPWGRKNMNTEAFF.

J is TRBJ1-2 and V is TRBV3-1 (or the pseudogene TRBV3-2), with 9 positions matching TRBD1. CDR1 and CDR2 from the germline V gene are LGHDT and YNNKEL (reference sequence). The CDR3 spans 15 residues. V lost 2 bases and J lost 8; bases outside the gene matches: 9. CDR3 sequence: CASSQSQDRGTGYTF. CDR3 DNA: TGTGCCAGCAGCCAAAGTCAAGACAGGGGGACCGGCTACACCTTC.

V usage is TRBV5-5 and J usage is TRBJ2-1; D is possibly TRBD2 (5 bases). Germline V gene data show CDR1 as SGHKS and CDR2 as YYEKEE (reference sequence). This CDR3 has 12 residues. V was cut by 9 bases and J by 7 bases, with 14 bases left in between. The CDR3, as DNA: TGTGCCACGACTACCTCGGGAAATGAGCAGTTCTTC. This gives the protein CATTTSGNEQFF.

The chain has TRBV3-1 (or the pseudogene TRBV3-2) and TRBJ2-5; a weak D match, TRBD2 (5 bases). This CDR3 contains 15 residues. Germline V gene sequence: CDR1 LGHDT, CDR2 YNNKEL (reference sequence). Trimming removed 0 bases at V and 7 bases at J, with 15 bases between. The CDR3 sequence: CASSQDLLVGGTQYF. For the CDR3, the DNA is TGTGCCAGCAGCCAAGATCTCCTGGTCGGAGGGACCCAGTACTTC.